A selection of T cell receptor beta chains follows, all from one sample in a study of blood T cell repertoires in COVID-19. The protocol was immunoSEQ multiplex PCR, while the TCRdb copy is restricted to in-frame clones and leaves out a portion. In the table there are some 90,000 clones, approximately 86% of which are singletons. Sample: peripheral blood. All receptors derive from a woman aged 80 or older with acute or convalescent COVID-19. Both conserved end residues are part of each CDR3. A D gene is named only where the DNA matches it firmly. Clone size is given for some rows only: seen once, a few or many times, or a class if the clone is expanded.

v_call: TRBV5-4; clone_size: NA; d_call: TRBD1; j_call: TRBJ1-2; cdr3_nt: TGTGCCAGCAGCTTCGACAGGGAGAACTATGGCTACACCTTC; cdr3_aa: CASSFDRENYGYTF
v_call: TRBV12-3/TRBV12-4; clone_size: NA; d_call: NA; j_call: TRBJ2-5; cdr3_nt: TGTGCCAGCAGTTTCTACTTCCAAGAGACCCAGTACTTC; cdr3_aa: CASSFYFQETQYF
v_call: TRBV19; clone_size: NA; d_call: NA; j_call: TRBJ1-2; cdr3_nt: TGTGCCAGTAGTATAAGCCAAGCACGGGGCTATGGCTACACCTTC; cdr3_aa: CASSISQARGYGYTF
v_call: TRBV5-1; clone_size: NA; d_call: TRBD1; j_call: TRBJ1-1; cdr3_nt: TGCGCCAGCAGCTGGCGACAGGGGGCTAGGGCTGAAGCTTTCTTT; cdr3_aa: CASSWRQGARAEAFF
v_call: TRBV14; clone_size: NA; d_call: NA; j_call: TRBJ1-1; cdr3_nt: TGTGCCAGCAGCTCACACACAGAGACAGGGAACACTGAAGCTTTCTTT; cdr3_aa: CASSSHTETGNTEAFF
v_call: TRBV18; clone_size: NA; d_call: NA; j_call: TRBJ2-5; cdr3_nt: TGTGCCAGCCGAGTGGGGCAGCAAGAGACCCAGTACTTC; cdr3_aa: CASRVGQQETQYF
v_call: TRBV7-2; clone_size: few; d_call: NA; j_call: TRBJ1-1; cdr3_nt: TGTGCCAGCAGCCCAGGACAGAACACTGAAGCTTTCTTT; cdr3_aa: CASSPGQNTEAFF
v_call: TRBV19; clone_size: once; d_call: TRBD1; j_call: TRBJ1-1; cdr3_nt: TGTGCCAGTCTGCGGACAGGGGGAATTGTTGGTACTGAAGCTTTCTTT; cdr3_aa: CASLRTGGIVGTEAFF
v_call: TRBV10-3; clone_size: NA; d_call: TRBD1; j_call: TRBJ1-3; cdr3_nt: TGTGCCATCAGGGGACAGGGCATCTCTGGAAACACCATATATTTT; cdr3_aa: CAIRGQGISGNTIYF
v_call: TRBV29-1; clone_size: NA; d_call: TRBD2; j_call: TRBJ2-1; cdr3_nt: TGCAGCGTGGGGACTAGTTTGAGTTCGGATGAGCAGTTCTTC; cdr3_aa: CSVGTSLSSDEQFF
v_call: TRBV7-9; clone_size: NA; d_call: TRBD2; j_call: TRBJ2-7; cdr3_nt: TGTGCCAGCAGCTTCGAGGGAGGGGTGTGGTACGAGCAGTACTTC; cdr3_aa: CASSFEGGVWYEQYF
v_call: TRBV6-6; clone_size: NA; d_call: NA; j_call: TRBJ1-3; cdr3_nt: TGTGCCAGCAGTTTTGGGACAACTGGAAACACCATATATTTT; cdr3_aa: CASSFGTTGNTIYF
v_call: TRBV5-1; clone_size: once; d_call: TRBD1; j_call: TRBJ1-3; cdr3_nt: TGCGCCAGCAGCTTGGTTGCAGGGGGCGCAGGAAACACCATATATTTT; cdr3_aa: CASSLVAGGAGNTIYF
v_call: TRBV11-3; clone_size: NA; d_call: NA; j_call: TRBJ2-2; cdr3_nt: TGTGCCAGCAGCCTGGACAGGAACACCGGGGAGCTGTTTTTT; cdr3_aa: CASSLDRNTGELFF
v_call: TRBV20-1; clone_size: NA; d_call: NA; j_call: TRBJ1-2; cdr3_nt: TGCAGTGCGCGAGACGGGGGTGGCTACACCTTC; cdr3_aa: CSARDGGGYTF
v_call: TRBV7-6; clone_size: NA; d_call: TRBD2; j_call: TRBJ2-5; cdr3_nt: TGTGCCAGCAGCGCAGGACTAGCGGAGACCCAGTACTTC; cdr3_aa: CASSAGLAETQYF
v_call: TRBV11-3; clone_size: NA; d_call: NA; j_call: TRBJ2-5; cdr3_nt: TGTGCCAGCAGCTTGGGTCGGGGTCAAGAGACCCAGTACTTC; cdr3_aa: CASSLGRGQETQYF
v_call: TRBV4-2; clone_size: once; d_call: NA; j_call: TRBJ1-1; cdr3_nt: TGTGCCAGCAGCCAAGATCCCGGGAGGAACACTGAAGCTTTCTTT; cdr3_aa: CASSQDPGRNTEAFF
v_call: TRBV6-5; clone_size: NA; d_call: NA; j_call: TRBJ1-5; cdr3_nt: TGTGCCAGCAGCCTTACAGATAGCAATCAGCCCCAGCATTTT; cdr3_aa: CASSLTDSNQPQHF
v_call: TRBV19; clone_size: NA; d_call: NA; j_call: TRBJ1-2; cdr3_nt: TGTGCCAGTAGTCTTCCCTCAAGGAGGGCTGGCTACACCTTC; cdr3_aa: CASSLPSRRAGYTF
v_call: TRBV10-3; clone_size: NA; d_call: NA; j_call: TRBJ2-3; cdr3_nt: TGTGCCATCAGTGTCGCGGGGCAGAGGGATACGCAGTATTTT; cdr3_aa: CAISVAGQRDTQYF
v_call: TRBV9; clone_size: NA; d_call: NA; j_call: TRBJ2-7; cdr3_nt: TGTGCCAGCAGCGTACGGGACTTTTCGTACGAGCAGTACTTC; cdr3_aa: CASSVRDFSYEQYF
v_call: TRBV7-2; clone_size: NA; d_call: NA; j_call: TRBJ1-5; cdr3_nt: TGTGCCAGCAAGCCGGGTCCCGATAGCAATCAGCCCCAGCATTTT; cdr3_aa: CASKPGPDSNQPQHF
v_call: TRBV9; clone_size: NA; d_call: NA; j_call: TRBJ2-7; cdr3_nt: TGTGCCAGCAGCCCGGATAGCGGCGCCGAGCAGTACTTC; cdr3_aa: CASSPDSGAEQYF
v_call: TRBV7-2; clone_size: NA; d_call: NA; j_call: TRBJ2-1; cdr3_nt: TGTGCCAGCCGGAGGGGTGGTCCCATTGGGCGCGAATACAATGAGCAGTTCTTC; cdr3_aa: CASRRGGPIGREYNEQFF
v_call: TRBV27; clone_size: NA; d_call: NA; j_call: TRBJ1-6; cdr3_nt: TGTGCCAGCAGCCTTATCGAGCCAGGCCAGAAAAGGAATTCACCCCTCCACTTT; cdr3_aa: CASSLIEPGQKRNSPLHF
v_call: TRBV7-3; clone_size: NA; d_call: TRBD1; j_call: TRBJ2-2; cdr3_nt: TGTGCCAGCAGCTTAACGCCGGGACAGGGGGCCGGGGAGCTGTTTTTT; cdr3_aa: CASSLTPGQGAGELFF
v_call: TRBV3-1/TRBV3-2; clone_size: NA; d_call: TRBD2; j_call: TRBJ2-7; cdr3_nt: TGTGCCAGCAGCGTGTTTGAGCGGGGCTTCGAGCAGTACTTC; cdr3_aa: CASSVFERGFEQYF